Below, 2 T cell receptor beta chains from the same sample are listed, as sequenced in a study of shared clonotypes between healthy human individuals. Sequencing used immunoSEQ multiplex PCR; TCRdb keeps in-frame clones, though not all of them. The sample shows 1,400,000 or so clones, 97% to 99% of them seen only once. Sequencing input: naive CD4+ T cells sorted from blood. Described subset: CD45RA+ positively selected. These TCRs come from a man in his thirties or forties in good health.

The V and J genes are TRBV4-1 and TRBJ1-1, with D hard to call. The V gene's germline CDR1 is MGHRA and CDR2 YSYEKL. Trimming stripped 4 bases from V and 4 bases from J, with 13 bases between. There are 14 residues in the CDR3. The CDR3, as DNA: TGCGCCAGCAGCCGAGGTACATTGAGCACTGAAGCTTTCTTT. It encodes CASSRGTLSTEAFF.

CDR3 sequence reads: CASSENPTTDTQYF. Written as DNA, the CDR3 is TGCGCCAGCAGTGAGAACCCGACCACAGATACGCAGTATTTT. The V gene is TRBV10-1, the J gene TRBJ2-3; no clear D. Germline assignment: CDR1 WNHNN and CDR2 SYGVQD (reference sequence). V was pared by 2 bases and J by 2 bases, with 8 bases between. This CDR3 region has 14 residues.